This entry concerns a single TCR beta chain. This sample is part of a study of cytomegalovirus exposure and HLA in healthy donors. The CDR3 is made up of 15 amino acids. Germline CDR1 and CDR2: MNHNS and SASEGT. V lost 2 bases and J lost 7; bases outside the gene matches: 6. Primers: 60 Vbeta forward and 13 Jbeta reverse. Sequencing was performed with immunoSEQ multiplex PCR; in TCRdb, only in-frame clones are kept and a portion is missing. The sample shows 100,000 to 150,000 clones, 77% of them seen only once. The receptor was derived from a male donor in good health and CMV-seropositive. The sample consisted of PBMCs. J is TRBJ2-1 and V is TRBV6-1; 9 bases fit TRBD2. The CDR3 sequence: CASSELAGVQNEQFF. The CDR3 coding sequence is TGTGCCAGCAGTGAATTAGCGGGAGTCCAGAATGAGCAGTTCTTC.